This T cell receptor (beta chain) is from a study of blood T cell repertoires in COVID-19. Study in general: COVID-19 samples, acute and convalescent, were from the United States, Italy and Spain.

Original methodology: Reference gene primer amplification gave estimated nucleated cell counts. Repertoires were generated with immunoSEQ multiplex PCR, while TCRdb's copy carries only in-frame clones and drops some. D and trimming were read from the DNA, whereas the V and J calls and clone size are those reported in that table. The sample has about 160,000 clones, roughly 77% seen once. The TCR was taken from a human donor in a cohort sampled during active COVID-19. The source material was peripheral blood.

CDR3 sequence reads: CASRGGESPLHF. The CDR3 coding sequence is TGTGCCAGCCGGGGGGGGGAATCACCCCTCCACTTT. The rearrangement uses TRBV7-9 and TRBJ1-6; a possible D gene is TRBD1 (5 bases). The CDR3 covers 12 residues. Germline V gene lookup returns CDR1 SEHNR and CDR2 FQNEAQ (reference sequence). V was cut by 8 bases and J by 10 bases, with 12 bases left in between.